One and the same sample provided the 5 T cell receptor beta chains below, sequenced in a study of response to subunit inactivated influenza vaccine. Via MiXCR, TCRdb re-called the RT-PCR reads, giving one row per CDR3 protein. This sample has 860,000 or so distinct CDR3 sequences, with approximately 21% found just once. This specimen was PBMCs from blood, taken about 5 days after vaccination. These receptors all come from a man in his forties or fifties who received an inactivated influenza vaccine.

Comment on this clonotype: One end of the junction does not line up with germline, which may come from a read error. The chain carries TRBV7-9 and TRBJ1-1; D is ambiguous. There are 14 residues in the CDR3. Germline V gene sequence: CDR1 SEHNR, CDR2 FQNEAQ (reference sequence). In nucleotides, the CDR3 is TGTGCCAGCAGCTTACACGGGAAGAACGCTGAAGCTTTCTTT. As protein: CASSLHGKNAEAFF.

There are many counts of this clonotype. It may be a read error: a sequence one base away is much more abundant. CDR3 protein: CASSPTGNEQYF. The CDR3 nucleotides are TGTGCCAGCAGTCCGACAGGGAACGAGCAGTACTTC. J is TRBJ2-7 and V is TRBV12-3 or TRBV12-4; 7 positions agree with TRBD1. CDR3 length: 12 amino acids. V lost 5 bases and J lost 5; bases outside the gene matches: 3.

The chain links TRBV7-2 to TRBJ2-5; 11 bases fit TRBD2. V lost 1 base, J lost 2 bases, and 3 bases stayed unmatched. Germline loops: CDR1 SGHTA, CDR2 FQGNSA. The length of the CDR3 is 16 residues. The CDR3 loop reads CASSLGTSGYQETQYF. The CDR3 bases are TGTGCCAGCAGCTTAGGGACTAGCGGGTATCAAGAGACCCAGTACTTC.

The CDR3 bases are TGTGCCAGCAGGCTAATGGGGACGGGCACAGATACGCAGTATTTT. Residues: CASRLMGTGTDTQYF. The chain combines TRBV11-2 with TRBJ2-3, with D perhaps matching TRBD1 or TRBD2 (5 bases each). With 6 bases removed from V and 1 base from J, the gap between germline ends came to 14 bases. CDR1 and CDR2 (germline): SGHAT, FQNNGV. CDR3 length equals 15 residues.

The CDR3 DNA is TGTGCCAGCAGACAGGTACCCAAAAACATTCAGTACTTC. This codes for CASRQVPKNIQYF. This chain joins TRBV28 and TRBJ2-4, with D perhaps TRBD1 (5 bases). The V and J ends lost 6 bases and 2 bases respectively, with 8 bases between them. The CDR3 loop spans 13 amino acids. CDR1 MDHEN and CDR2 SYDVKM come from the germline V gene.